The 3 T cell receptor beta chains below all came from one sample that was sequenced in a study of T cells in Graves' hyperthyroidism and ophthalmopathy. The CDR3 regions of TCR beta were amplified from RNA transcripts. HTBI primers were employed in a first-round RT-PCR of the TCR CDR3. TCRdb fed the multiplex PCR reads into MiXCR, producing one record per CDR3 protein. Here the sample spans around 490,000 distinct CDR3 sequences, roughly 21% being singletons. The specimen sequenced was blood. These receptors originate from a man in his forties or fifties with Graves' ophthalmopathy.

This clonotype was counted ten times or more. The chain recombines TRBV6-1 with TRBJ2-2; D remains unclear. From germline, CDR1 is MNHNS and CDR2 SASEGT. The germline V and J ends were trimmed by 5 bases and 6 bases, with 13 bases remaining between them. The CDR3 sequence is 14 residues long. CDR3 nucleotide sequence: TGTGCCAGCAGTCGGACCTGGAATGCCGGGGAGCTGTTTTTT. Translated, it gives CASSRTWNAGELFF.

This clonotype was detected ten times or more. The rearrangement joins TRBV28 to TRBJ1-2, with D possibly matching TRBD1 (6 bases). The length of the CDR3 is 13 residues. The germline gives CDR1 MDHEN, CDR2 SYDVKM. With 5 bases removed from V and 4 bases from J, the gap between germline ends came to 11 bases. CDR3 amino acids: CASSPGQIYGYTF. CDR3 nucleotides: TGTGCCAGCAGTCCTGGACAGATCTATGGCTACACCTTC.

This clonotype has just one count. This sequence may be a read error, since a much larger clone differs from it by one base. The V gene is TRBV3-1, the J gene TRBJ1-2; perhaps TRBD1 as D (5 bases). The CDR3 sequence is 14 residues long. From germline, CDR1 is LGHDT and CDR2 YNNKEL (reference sequence). CDR3 in DNA: TGTGCCAGCGGCCAAGAATGGGACAACTATGGCTACACCTTC. As protein: CASGQEWDNYGYTF.